This T cell receptor (beta chain) comes out of a study of spatial heterogeneity in lung cancer. The sample's time point: sample taken at primary tumor resection. TCRdb recomputed calls from the 5' RACE reads with MiXCR, one row per CDR3 protein. Of 40,000 to 45,000 distinct CDR3 sequences in the sample, approximately 7% were seen once. Germline CDR1 SQVTM, CDR2 ANQGSEA. V was cut by 7 bases and J by 1 base, with 13 bases left in between. This CDR3 is built from 13 residues. This clonotype has ten or more counts. The sample was PBMCs, taken at surgery. The source is a female donor with early-stage non-small cell lung cancer. The chain couples TRBV29-1 to TRBJ1-2, with D unclear. The CDR3 is CSAVWQNNYGYTF. The CDR3 DNA reads as TGCAGCGCCGTATGGCAGAATAACTATGGCTACACCTTC.